This paragraph reports one TCR beta chain. With 7 bases clipped from V and 8 bases from J, the junction kept 13 bases outside the gene matches. The CDR3 covers 14 residues. Germline V gene lookup returns CDR1 MRHNA and CDR2 SNTAGT. These data are taken from a study of blood T cell repertoires in COVID-19. Study at large: T cells, B-cell-depleted T cells, or PBMCs supplied cDNA or gDNA.

In the source study's methods: Estimation of nucleated cell counts relied on the amplification of reference gene primers. TCRdb's copy holds only in-frame clones and misses some; the assay was immunoSEQ multiplex PCR. From that table come the V and J calls and clone size; the DNA was used to work out D and trimming. The table includes 100,000 to 150,000 clones, 84% detected once. Sequences were obtained from peripheral blood. The genes are TRBV6-4 and TRBJ1-2; 7 bases agree with TRBD1. The receptor comes from a man aged 55 to 70 with acute or convalescent COVID-19. The CDR3 sequence is CASKETGWSYGYTF. The DNA of the CDR3 is TGTGCCAGCAAGGAGACAGGGTGGTCTTACGGCTACACCTTC.